Sequencing of this TCR beta chain was carried out in a study of cytotoxic CD8 clonotypes in ibrutinib-treated CLL. Overall study results and limits: Clonality increased with ibrutinib response but returned toward baseline at progression.

For this clone: Its antigen remains unidentified.

Produced via immunoSEQ multiplex PCR; TCRdb's table is partial and in-frame only. The sample lists about 16,000 clones, approximately 67% occurring once. Specimen: PBMCs, collected before ibrutinib treatment. The origin of this receptor is a human donor with chronic lymphocytic leukemia.

CDR3 in DNA: TGCGCCAGCAGGAGTGCCGGGACAGGGAGAGAGACCCAGTACTTC. This translates into CASRSAGTGRETQYF. This chain connects TRBV10-1 to TRBJ2-5; 9 bases map to TRBD1. The J segment lost 4 bases and the V segment lost 6 bases, leaving 9 bases of the junction unmatched. The V gene's germline CDR1 is WNHNN and CDR2 SYGVQD (reference sequence). There are 15 residues in the CDR3.